Detailed here is one T cell receptor beta chain. The antigen this receptor binds is unknown. Per-base quality was not reported, and no clone a single base away is much larger than it. The germline V gene specifies SGHVS as CDR1 and FNYEAQ as CDR2. The V and J ends are trimmed by 1 base and 4 bases, leaving 5 bases between them. The CDR3 runs 13 amino acids, cysteine and phenylalanine included. Only the CDR3 portion is preserved as DNA: 39 bases, with reading frame beginning at the first base. Collaborating institutions collected whole blood in K2EDTA tubes following their own protocols. For TCRbeta analysis, collaborators shipped samples as frozen whole blood, isolated PBMCs, or DNA extracted from either of those sample types. TCRbeta CDR3 regions were amplified from genomic DNA by means of the immunoSEQ Assay, a bias-controlled multiplex PCR. The paper's processing steps were these. The number of nucleated cells in each sample was estimated from the amplification of reference gene primers within the assay. Sequence reads were collapsed and filtered to measure the absolute abundance of every unique TCRbeta CDR3 rearrangement. For each sample, productive Simpson clonality was calculated as the square root of Simpson's diversity index across productive rearrangements. TCRdb obtained this table from immuneACCESS and retained in-frame rearrangements with V and J assigned. These tables miss some clones; where compared with another copy, unresolved V genes account for less than half of the shortfall, and the remainder is unexplained. V, J and clone size are taken as reported in that table, and D and trimming were inferred from the DNA itself. The sample records almost 70,000 clones, 70% to 90% of which are singletons. The leading ten clones occupy about 6.4% of the sample.

This sample is part of a study of blood T cell repertoires in COVID-19 (dated by TCRdb to 2020 to 2021). About the investigation overall: Samples from collaborators originated in the United States, Italy and Spain and spanned both the acute and convalescent phases of COVID-19. The material from the prospective study consisted of cDNA or gDNA derived from T cells, B-cell-depleted T cells, or PBMCs. The dataset comprised deeply sampled blood TCRbeta repertoires from subjects exposed to, actively infected with, or recovered from COVID-19. The repertoires were released in a freely available public database intended as a resource for research on the immune response to SARS-CoV-2. Samples came from the ongoing ImmuneRACE study (first 160 participants) plus 1,254 subjects from 6 global collaborators. A de-identified subject ID, COVID-19 status, age in years and sex were almost always included in the sample metadata. Where available, HLA class I and class II types were obtained from metadata supplied by the sample provider rather than from assay-based typing.

What the work shows at the level of the full study, not this receptor alone: The quantity of clinical and demographic metadata differed by source and by participant and was supplied without curation.

The clonotype comes from a woman aged 70-85 years with acute or convalescent COVID-19. This receptor chain uses TRBV7-6 and TRBJ1-5; a confident D gene designation cannot be given. Sequencing was performed on peripheral blood. Here is the DNA: TGTGCCAGCAGCTTAGATACTAATCAGCCCCAGCATTTT. This codes for CASSLDTNQPQHF.